The 13 T cell receptor beta chains below were found in one sample sequenced in a study of cytomegalovirus exposure and HLA in healthy donors listed by TCRdb under 2017. The method behind the library was the immunoSEQ multiplex PCR assay. A mixture of 60 forward primers for TCR Vbeta segments and 13 reverse primers for TCR Jbeta segments was used in the multiplex PCR. The table comes from immuneACCESS by way of TCRdb, which keeps in-frame sequences with V and J called. Part of the clones is missing from these tables; in studies checked, under half for an unresolved V gene and the rest for unknown reasons. Within this sample are approximately 70,000 clones, with 80% to 90% of them counted one time only. The ten most abundant clones make up under 3% of the sample. The sample comprised PBMCs. These receptors were taken from a woman aged 25 to 45 in good health and CMV-seronegative.

The chain combines TRBV7-9 with TRBJ2-1; 8 bases are a match to TRBD2. This CDR3 has 17 residues. Trimming took 0 bases from V and 3 from J; bases not matched to a gene: 7. Germline lookup yields CDR1 SEHNR and CDR2 FQNEAQ (reference sequence). The CDR3 is CASSLAASGGYYNEQFF. The CDR3 DNA follows: TGTGCCAGCAGCTTAGCAGCAAGCGGGGGCTACTACAATGAGCAGTTCTTC.

The J gene is TRBJ1-4, the V gene TRBV4-1; the D gene is possibly TRBD1 (6 bases). V was pared by 2 bases and J by 0 bases, with 10 bases between. The V gene's germline CDR1 is MGHRA and CDR2 YSYEKL. The CDR3 extends over 16 amino acids. CDR3 sequence: CASSQIRGATNEKLFF. The CDR3 DNA reads as TGCGCCAGCAGCCAAATCAGGGGTGCAACTAATGAAAAACTGTTTTTT.

This chain connects TRBV27 to TRBJ2-2, with D possibly TRBD1 on 6 matching bases. Trimming stripped 5 bases from V and 2 bases from J, with 12 bases between. Germline V lookup: CDR1 MNHEY, CDR2 SMNVEV (reference sequence). This CDR3 spans 15 amino acids. The CDR3 DNA reads as TGTGCCAGCAGTCTCAGGGGCCTAAACACCGGGGAGCTGTTTTTT. Amino acid sequence: CASSLRGLNTGELFF.

The rearrangement links TRBV14 to TRBJ1-6, with 7 positions matching TRBD1. Germline V gene data show CDR1 as SGHDN and CDR2 as FVKESK. The CDR3 runs to 13 residues. The J segment lost 10 bases and the V segment lost 3 bases, leaving 3 bases of the junction unmatched. The CDR3 bases are TGTGCCAGCAGCCACGGGACAGTATCACCCCTCCACTTT. Translated, it gives CASSHGTVSPLHF.

The chain carries TRBV11-2 and TRBJ1-1; D is undetermined. CDR3 length: 14 residues. Trimming removed 2 bases at V and 11 bases at J, with 18 bases between. Germline V gives CDR1 SGHAT, CDR2 FQNNGV. The DNA for the CDR3 is TGTGCCAGCAGCTTAATCCAGAACAGATCTTATGCTTTCTTT. Its protein product is CASSLIQNRSYAFF.

The gene calls are TRBV19 and TRBJ2-7; D possibly corresponds to TRBD2 (7 bases). This CDR3 spans 14 amino acids. The V end lost 6 bases, the J end lost 1 base, and 13 bases lay between the germline ends. Germline V CDR1 and CDR2: LNHDA, SQIVND (reference sequence). CDR3 in amino acids: CASSAGAVSYEQYF. The CDR3 DNA reads as TGTGCCAGTAGCGCGGGGGCCGTTTCCTACGAGCAGTACTTC.

This sequence joins TRBV5-8 and TRBJ1-4; no reliable D call. The CDR3 loop spans 14 amino acids. V dropped 3 bases and J dropped 7 bases, with 13 bases sitting between them. Germline V gives CDR1 SGHTS, CDR2 YDEGEE. The DNA of the CDR3 is TGTGCCAGCAGCTGGGGAAGACGGGGTGAAAAACTGTTTTTT. Translation: CASSWGRRGEKLFF. The whole variable domain, filled in from reference TRBV5-8 and TRBJ1-4, reads EAGVTQSPTHLIKTRGQQATLRCSPISGHTSVYWYQQALGLGLQFLLWYDEGEERNRGNFPPRFSGRQFPNYSSELNVNALELEDSALYLCASSWGRRGEKLFFGSGTQLSVL.

The chain couples TRBV27 to TRBJ1-5; 7 positions match TRBD1. The CDR3 totals 14 residues. Germline lookup yields CDR1 MNHEY and CDR2 SMNVEV (reference sequence). V shed 3 bases, J shed 6 bases, and the junction held 5 bases outside the gene matches. The CDR3 reads CASSLAGGRQPQHF. The CDR3 DNA reads as TGTGCCAGCAGTTTGGCAGGGGGACGTCAGCCCCAGCATTTT.

The genes are TRBV30 and TRBJ1-1; TRBD1 matches at 9 bases. The CDR3 has 15 residues. Germline V gene data show CDR1 as GTSNPN and CDR2 as SVGIG (reference sequence). J gave up 0 bases and V 4 bases, and 6 bases lay outside the gene matches. The CDR3 nucleotides read TGTGCCTGGACGGACAGGGGCTGGATGAACACTGAAGCTTTCTTT. It codes for CAWTDRGWMNTEAFF. The whole variable domain, remainder taken from reference TRBV30 and TRBJ1-1, is SQTIHQWPATLVQPVGSPLSLECTVEGTSNPNLYWYRQAAGRGLQLLFYSVGIGQISSEVPQNLSASRPQDRQFILSSKKLLLSDSGFYLCAWTDRGWMNTEAFFGQGTRLTVV.

CDR3 DNA sequence: TGTGCCAGCAGCCCTTCCCCGCAGGGCACTGAAGCTTTCTTT. This codes for CASSPSPQGTEAFF. The chain joins TRBV11-3 to TRBJ1-1; tentative D call: TRBD1 (5 bases). This CDR3 spans 14 amino acids. The V gene lost 5 bases and the J gene lost 4 bases, with 14 bases spanning the gap. In germline, CDR1 is SGHNT, CDR2 YENEEA.

This chain joins TRBV5-1 and TRBJ1-2, with TRBD1 matching over 7 bases. J was trimmed by 0 bases and V by 0 bases; bases with no gene match: 8. In germline, CDR1 is SGHRS, CDR2 YFSETQ. The CDR3 is 17 residues long. Here the CDR3 reads CASSLGDRTLANYGYTF. Here the CDR3 DNA reads TGCGCCAGCAGCTTGGGGGACAGAACTTTAGCTAACTATGGCTACACCTTC.

This clone showed up just a few times. J is TRBJ2-6 and V is TRBV19; 8 nucleotides agree with TRBD1. The germline CDR1 and CDR2 sequences are LNHDA and SQIVND (reference sequence). Trimming took 7 bases from V and 0 from J; bases not matched to a gene: 5. This CDR3 region has 16 residues. The chain's CDR3 is CASTGQGPSGANVLTF. In DNA, the CDR3 is TGTGCCAGTACTGGACAGGGACCCTCTGGGGCCAACGTCCTGACTTTC.

The chain joins TRBV7-9 to TRBJ2-1, with D tentatively TRBD2 (7 bases). The CDR3 loop spans 16 amino acids. Trimming stripped 5 bases from V and 0 bases from J, with 14 bases between. Germline V gene sequence: CDR1 SEHNR, CDR2 FQNEAQ (reference sequence). CDR3 sequence (DNA): TGTGCCAGCAGCGTAAGGGGGGGGAGCTCCTACAATGAGCAGTTCTTC. Encoded protein: CASSVRGGSSYNEQFF.